The subject of this entry is one T cell receptor (beta chain). Its antigen is not identified. The CDR3 sequence is 20 residues long. The V gene end was trimmed by 7 bases and the J gene end by 3 bases; junction bases not matched to a gene: 23. Germline V gene lookup returns CDR1 SGHVS and CDR2 FNYEAQ. This record belongs to a study of cytomegalovirus exposure and HLA in healthy donors. Background on the study: It was reported in a later analysis that the same platform had been used for the roughly 110 validation repertoires as for the 666 first-cohort repertoires. Findings and caveats of the study: Specificity for CMV antigens was confirmed in vitro for a few of the CMV-associated chains. Reported performance of the classifier showed diagnosis of cytomegalovirus status with high specificity and sensitivity.

Here immunoSEQ multiplex PCR was the method, and the copy in TCRdb shows in-frame clones only, minus some. The data contain under 200,000 clones, about 90% of them singletons. These donors were members of the roughly 120-subject validation cohort, a group separate from the approximately 700-subject first cohort. Sequencing input: PBMCs. This rearrangement joins TRBV7-6 to TRBJ2-1; 8 bases match TRBD2. This clonotype was sampled from a woman under 30 in good health and CMV-seropositive. Written as DNA, the CDR3 is TGTGCCAGCACTCCTATCGGGGGGGTAACCGACCCTCAAGTCTACAATGAGCAGTTCTTC. This codes for CASTPIGGVTDPQVYNEQFF.